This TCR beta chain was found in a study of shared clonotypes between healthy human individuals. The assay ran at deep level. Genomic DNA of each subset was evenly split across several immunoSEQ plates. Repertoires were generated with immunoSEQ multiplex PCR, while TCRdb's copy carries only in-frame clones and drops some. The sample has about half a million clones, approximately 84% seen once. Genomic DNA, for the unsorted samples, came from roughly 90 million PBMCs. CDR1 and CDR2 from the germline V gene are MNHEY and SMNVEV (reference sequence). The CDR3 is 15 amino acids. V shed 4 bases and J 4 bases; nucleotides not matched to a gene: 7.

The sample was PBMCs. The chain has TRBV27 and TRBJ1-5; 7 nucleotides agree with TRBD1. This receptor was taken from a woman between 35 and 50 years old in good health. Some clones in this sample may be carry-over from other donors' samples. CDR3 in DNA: TGTGCCAGCAGTTACCAGGGGGGAAATAATCAGCCCCAGCATTTT. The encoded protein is CASSYQGGNNQPQHF.